This T cell receptor beta chain is drawn from a study of response to subunit inactivated influenza vaccine. TCRdb re-derived calls from the RT-PCR reads in MiXCR, one entry per CDR3 protein. The sample carries 600,000 to 850,000 distinct CDR3 sequences, 11% to 15% recorded once. Findings and caveats of the study: The authors proposed limited new T cell recruitment per seasonal influenza vaccination.

Worth noting for this clonotype: What it binds is unknown.

V lost 2 bases, J lost 6 bases, and 7 bases lay in between. The CDR3 runs to 12 residues. Germline assignment: CDR1 GTSNPN and CDR2 SVGIG (reference sequence). J is TRBJ2-2 and V is TRBV30; D may be TRBD1 or TRBD2 (5 bases each). The sequence was collected from a man in his forties or fifties who received an inactivated influenza vaccine. Here the sequenced sample was PBMCs from blood, taken 14 days before vaccination. For the CDR3, the DNA is TGTGCCTGGAGTAGGGGACCCGGGGAGCTGTTTTTT. Protein: CAWSRGPGELFF.